The 25 T cell receptor beta chains presented below share a single source sample, sequenced in a study of blood T cells in healthy people across ages. The use of a sample-barcoded 5' primer and a J-beta primer mix characterized a second PCR of roughly 6 to 11 cycles. TCRdb reanalysed the 5' RACE reads using MiXCR and keeps one entry per CDR3 protein. The sample has roughly 1.4 million distinct CDR3 sequences; roughly 64% are singletons. Sequenced material: blood. The receptors originated from a young man in good health.

V is TRBV6-2 or TRBV6-3 and J is TRBJ1-5; no clear D. With 5 bases removed from V and 9 bases from J, the gap between germline ends came to 14 bases. The germline CDR1 and CDR2 sequences are MNHEY and SVGEGT. The CDR3 runs 13 residues. The CDR3 here is CASSASLWMPQHF. CDR3 DNA sequence: TGTGCCAGCAGTGCCTCTTTGTGGATGCCCCAGCATTTT.

This chain joins TRBV7-2 and TRBJ2-3; 8 nucleotides line up with TRBD2. Trimming took 0 bases from V and 7 from J; bases not matched to a gene: 9. This CDR3 comprises 16 residues. Germline V lookup: CDR1 SGHTA, CDR2 FQGNSA. The CDR3 region has the DNA TGTGCCAGCAGCTTAGCCCGGGGGGGGCGGGGAAATACGCAGTATTTT. Its protein product is CASSLARGGRGNTQYF.

J is TRBJ1-2 and V is TRBV6-2 or TRBV6-3; D perhaps matches TRBD1 (5 bases). Trimming left V 6 bases short and J 5 bases short, with 10 bases between. The length of the CDR3 is 12 residues. Germline V gene sequence: CDR1 MNHEY, CDR2 SVGEGT. The CDR3: CASRQTVYGYTF. The CDR3 nucleotides read TGTGCCAGCAGGCAGACAGTGTATGGCTACACCTTC.

This chain joins TRBV29-1 and TRBJ1-1; the match to TRBD1 covers 8 bases. The trim removed 4 bases at V and 3 bases at J, leaving 7 bases unmatched. The germline V gene encodes CDR1 SQVTM and CDR2 ANQGSEA. This CDR3 is 14 amino acids long. The CDR3 loop reads CSVVTGAADTEAFF. CDR3 bases: TGCAGCGTTGTGACAGGGGCCGCTGACACTGAAGCTTTCTTT.

This sequence joins TRBV29-1 and TRBJ2-6; D not resolved. The germline CDR1 and CDR2 sequences are SQVTM and ANQGSEA. The length of the CDR3 is 13 residues. V was cut by 7 bases and J by 2 bases, with 9 bases left in between. CDR3 sequence reads: CSAVVTGANVLTF. In nucleotides, the CDR3 is TGCAGCGCTGTTGTTACTGGGGCCAACGTCCTGACTTTC.

This clonotype was found a few times. V is TRBV15 and J is TRBJ1-2, with D unresolved. Germline CDR1 and CDR2: LNHNV and YYDKDF (reference sequence). The CDR3 is made up of 16 amino acids. V was shortened by 2 bases and J by 2 bases, with 15 bases between the two germline ends. The CDR3 nucleotides are TGTGCCACCAGCAGACCCTCTCTGACGCCAAACTATGGCTACACCTTC. It is translated as CATSRPSLTPNYGYTF. Complete variable domain (other parts from reference TRBV15 and TRBJ1-2): DAMVIQNPRYQVTQFGKPVTLSCSQTLNHNVMYWYQQKSSQAPKLLFHYYDKDFNNEADTPDNFQSRRPNTSFCFLDIRSPGLGDTAMYLCATSRPSLTPNYGYTFGSGTRLTVV.

The gene calls are TRBV5-1 and TRBJ2-7; tentative D call: TRBD2 (5 bases). This CDR3 region has 16 residues. V shed 4 bases and J shed 0 bases, with 17 bases lying between them. Germline lookup yields CDR1 SGHRS and CDR2 YFSETQ. As DNA, the CDR3 is TGCGCCAGCAGCCCCGGACTGACTAAGAGCTCCTACGAGCAGTACTTC. This translates into CASSPGLTKSSYEQYF.

The chain combines TRBV6-1 with TRBJ2-4; 9 bases align to TRBD1. The J call is uncertain, as TRBJ2-7 better fits the DNA end. The germline V gene has CDR1 MNHNS and CDR2 SASEGT. CDR3 size: 16 residues. The CDR3 nucleotides read TGTGCCAGCAGTGAACGCGGACAGGGGTACTCCTACGAGCAGTACTTC. Its translation: CASSERGQGYSYEQYF.

There are a few counts of this clonotype. DNA for the CDR3: TGCAGCGTTGAAGAGCCCACCGCTGGCGGGGGGGACTATGAGCAGTTCTTC. This gives the protein CSVEEPTAGGGDYEQFF. The rearrangement uses TRBV29-1 and TRBJ2-1; 9 positions match TRBD2. The germline gives CDR1 SQVTM, CDR2 ANQGSEA. The CDR3 length is 17 residues. Trimming removed 0 bases from V and 8 bases from J; junction bases left unmatched: 14.

The chain links TRBV6-2 or TRBV6-3 to TRBJ2-1; D may be TRBD2 (5 bases). The CDR3 is 15 residues long. Germline V CDR1 and CDR2: MNHEY, SVGEGT. Trimming shortened V by 6 bases and J by 3 bases, and 15 bases separated the two germline ends. CDR3 in DNA: TGTGCCAGCAGCTATACTAGTCTTCTCTACAATGAGCAGTTCTTC. Protein: CASSYTSLLYNEQFF.

This clonotype was counted between two and nine times. V usage is TRBV5-1 and J usage is TRBJ2-3, with 9 bases identical to TRBD2. CDR3 length: 15 amino acids. Per the germline V gene, CDR1 is SGHRS and CDR2 is YFSETQ. The V and J ends lost 5 bases and 0 bases, in that order; junction bases with no gene match: 4. The CDR3 DNA sequence: TGCGCCAGCAGACAGCGGGGGGTCAGCACAGATACGCAGTATTTT. The encoded protein is CASRQRGVSTDTQYF.

The V call is TRBV20-1, the J call TRBJ2-3; 7 nucleotides align to TRBD2. The junction had 9 bases not matched to a gene; V was cut back by 0 bases and J by 6 bases. CDR3 length: 15 amino acids. The germline V gene encodes CDR1 DFQATT and CDR2 SNEGSKA (reference sequence). DNA for the CDR3: TGCAGTGCTAGAGATGCAGGGCGGGAGTGGGATACGCAGTATTTT. Residues: CSARDAGREWDTQYF.

The rearrangement uses TRBV28 and TRBJ2-7; 11 nucleotides align to TRBD2. The V gene end was trimmed by 8 bases and the J gene end by 5 bases; junction bases not matched to a gene: 17. CDR1 and CDR2 from the germline V gene are MDHEN and SYDVKM. The CDR3 runs 17 residues. The chain's CDR3 is CASFAPGLAGGRNEQYF. The DNA of the CDR3 is TGTGCCAGCTTTGCGCCGGGGCTAGCGGGGGGAAGAAACGAGCAGTACTTC.

This rearrangement joins TRBV28 to TRBJ2-5; 8 bases align to TRBD1. This CDR3 spans 13 amino acids. Germline CDR1 MDHEN, CDR2 SYDVKM. Unmatched junction bases numbered 6, after V lost 7 bases and J lost 5 bases. The CDR3: CASNIRGLETQYF. As DNA, the CDR3 is TGTGCCAGCAACATCAGGGGGCTGGAGACCCAGTACTTC. Variable domain in full (rest from reference TRBV28 and TRBJ2-5): DVKVTQSSRYLVKRTGEKVFLECVQDMDHENMFWYRQDPGLGLRLIYFSYDVKMKEKGDIPEGYSVSREKKERFSLILESASTNQTSMYLCASNIRGLETQYFGPGTRLLVL.

The gene calls are TRBV12-3 or TRBV12-4 and TRBJ1-6; the D is unclear. CDR3 length: 13 residues. V lost 5 bases to trimming and J lost 7 bases, with 9 bases between them. The CDR3, as DNA: TGTGCCAGCAGTCCTGAATGGAATTCACCCCTCCACTTT. This gives the protein CASSPEWNSPLHF.

This clonotype has more than one count but fewer than ten. The V call is TRBV29-1, the J call TRBJ2-5; TRBD1 matches at 7 bases. The better agreement between TRBJ2-7 and the DNA end casts doubt on the J call. Germline-derived CDR1 and CDR2 are SQVTM and ANQGSEA. The CDR3 loop spans 13 amino acids. This chain's CDR3 is CSVTGVYPYEQYF. For the CDR3, the DNA is TGCAGCGTCACAGGGGTCTATCCCTACGAGCAGTACTTC.

For this clonotype: A junction boundary mismatches the germline segment, possibly from a read error. The chain joins TRBV4-3 to TRBJ2-7; 11 nucleotides align to TRBD2. Germline V lookup: CDR1 LGHNA, CDR2 YSLEER. The CDR3 is made up of 16 amino acids. Here the CDR3 reads CASSQDSGGAAYGQYF. CDR3 bases: TGCGCCAGCAGCCAGGATAGCGGGGGGGCCGCCTACGGGCAGTACTTC.

This clonotype was counted a few times. This chain links TRBV20-1 with TRBJ2-7, with 7 bases that match TRBD2. The germline gives CDR1 DFQATT, CDR2 SNEGSKA (reference sequence). The CDR3 length is 16 residues. The V and J ends lost 0 bases and 1 base, in that order; junction bases with no gene match: 9. CDR3 residues: CSARDTLARTSYEQYF. The CDR3 DNA reads as TGCAGTGCTAGAGATACACTAGCGAGGACATCCTACGAGCAGTACTTC.

The chain uses TRBV6-5 and TRBJ2-1; 10 nucleotides align to TRBD2. Germline V gives CDR1 MNHEY, CDR2 SVGAGI. The trim removed 0 bases at V and 9 bases at J, leaving 14 bases unmatched. The CDR3 runs 18 residues. Here the CDR3 DNA reads TGTGCCAGCAGTTACTCGTTTCTTGGAACTAGCGGGAACGGTGAGCAGTTCTTC. Translation: CASSYSFLGTSGNGEQFF.

The V call is TRBV29-1, the J call TRBJ1-2; D may be TRBD1 (5 bases). The V end was cut by 4 bases, the J end by 6 bases, with 12 bases between. The CDR3 length is 12 residues. Germline V gene data show CDR1 as SQVTM and CDR2 as ANQGSEA. DNA of the CDR3: TGCAGCGTTGTATCAGGGAGGAATGGCTACACCTTC. As protein: CSVVSGRNGYTF.

The rearrangement links TRBV2 to TRBJ2-3; D possibly corresponds to TRBD1 (6 bases). CDR3 length: 11 amino acids. V shed 9 bases and J shed 4 bases, with 8 bases lying between them. Germline V CDR1 and CDR2: SNHLY, FYNNEI. The CDR3 region is CARQGSDTQYF. For the CDR3, the DNA is TGTGCCAGACAGGGTTCAGATACGCAGTATTTT.

The J gene is TRBJ1-5, the V gene TRBV28, with 7 bases identical to TRBD1. The germline gives CDR1 MDHEN, CDR2 SYDVKM. J was trimmed by 3 bases and V by 4 bases; bases with no gene match: 6. This CDR3 is 15 amino acids long. CDR3 amino acids: CASSSRDSFNQPQHF. CDR3 DNA sequence: TGTGCCAGCAGTTCCCGGGACAGTTTCAATCAGCCCCAGCATTTT.

The V call is TRBV7-9, the J call TRBJ1-5, with a tentative D call TRBD1 (5 bases). Germline V gene sequence: CDR1 SEHNR, CDR2 FQNEAQ (reference sequence). Trimming pared 1 base from V and 4 bases from J, leaving 8 bases between. CDR3 length: 14 residues. The CDR3 DNA is TGTGCCAGCAGCTTAGGACAGCCTAATCAGCCCCAGCATTTT. Its protein product is CASSLGQPNQPQHF.

This clonotype occurred many times. The rearrangement uses TRBV4-3 and TRBJ2-1, with 11 bases matching TRBD1. The CDR3 covers 17 residues. V shed 0 bases, J shed 3 bases, and the junction held 4 bases outside the gene matches. The germline CDR1 and CDR2 sequences are LGHNA and YSLEER. This CDR3 reads CASSQDPGQGVYNEQFF. In DNA form, the CDR3 reads TGCGCCAGCAGCCAAGACCCGGGACAGGGGGTCTACAATGAGCAGTTCTTC.

This clonotype was counted ten times or more. The junction shows a germline mismatch at one end, possibly a read error. This chain uses TRBV4-3 with TRBJ2-3; the D call may be TRBD1 or TRBD2 (5 bases each). The CDR3 is made up of 13 amino acids. Germline V gene sequence: CDR1 LGHNA, CDR2 YSLEER. CDR3 nucleotides: TGTGCCAGCAGCCGGGACAGCACAGATACGCAGTATTTT. It encodes CASSRDSTDTQYF.